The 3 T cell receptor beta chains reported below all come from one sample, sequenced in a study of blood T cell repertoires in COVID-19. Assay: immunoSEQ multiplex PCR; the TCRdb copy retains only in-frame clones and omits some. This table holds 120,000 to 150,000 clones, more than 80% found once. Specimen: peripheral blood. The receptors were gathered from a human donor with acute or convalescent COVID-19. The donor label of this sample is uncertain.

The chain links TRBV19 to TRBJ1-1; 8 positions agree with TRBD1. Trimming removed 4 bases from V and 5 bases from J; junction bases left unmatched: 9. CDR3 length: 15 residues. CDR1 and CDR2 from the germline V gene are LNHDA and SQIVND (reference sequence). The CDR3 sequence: CASSSLGRDRTEAFF. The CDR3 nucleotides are TGTGCCAGTAGTAGTCTCGGCCGGGACAGGACTGAAGCTTTCTTT.

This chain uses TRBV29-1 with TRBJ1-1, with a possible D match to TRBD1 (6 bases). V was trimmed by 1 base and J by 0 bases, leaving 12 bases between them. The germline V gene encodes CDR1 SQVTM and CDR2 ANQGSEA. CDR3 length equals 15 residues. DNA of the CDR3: TGCAGCGTTGAAGCGACAGGCCCTATGAACACTGAAGCTTTCTTT. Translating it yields CSVEATGPMNTEAFF.

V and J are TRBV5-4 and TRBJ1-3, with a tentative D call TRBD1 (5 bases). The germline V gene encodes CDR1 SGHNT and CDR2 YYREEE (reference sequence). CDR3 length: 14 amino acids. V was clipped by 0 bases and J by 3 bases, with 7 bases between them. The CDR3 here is CASSLEGVGNTIYF. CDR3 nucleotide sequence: TGTGCCAGCAGCTTGGAAGGGGTTGGAAACACCATATATTTT.